The entry below gives a single T cell receptor beta chain sequence along with its context. The data are from a study of blood T cells in healthy people across ages. Sample-barcoded 5' priming and a J-beta primer mix drove a second PCR of roughly 7 to 11 cycles. From the 5' RACE reads, TCRdb called clonotypes with MiXCR, one entry per CDR3 protein. The sample yields about 680,000 distinct CDR3 sequences, around 45% seen once. Ten milliliters of peripheral blood were drawn from each donor into EDTA-treated tubes. In germline, CDR1 is GTSNPN, CDR2 SVGIG (reference sequence). There are 11 residues in the CDR3. Deletions cut 3 bases from V and 6 bases from J, with 9 bases between.

Sequencing was performed on blood. The source of this sequence is a woman aged 60 to 75 in good health. V usage is TRBV30 and J usage is TRBJ2-7, with D possibly being TRBD2 (5 bases). This chain's CDR3 is CAWRGEVEQYF. Here the CDR3 DNA reads TGTGCCTGGAGGGGAGAGGTCGAGCAGTACTTC.